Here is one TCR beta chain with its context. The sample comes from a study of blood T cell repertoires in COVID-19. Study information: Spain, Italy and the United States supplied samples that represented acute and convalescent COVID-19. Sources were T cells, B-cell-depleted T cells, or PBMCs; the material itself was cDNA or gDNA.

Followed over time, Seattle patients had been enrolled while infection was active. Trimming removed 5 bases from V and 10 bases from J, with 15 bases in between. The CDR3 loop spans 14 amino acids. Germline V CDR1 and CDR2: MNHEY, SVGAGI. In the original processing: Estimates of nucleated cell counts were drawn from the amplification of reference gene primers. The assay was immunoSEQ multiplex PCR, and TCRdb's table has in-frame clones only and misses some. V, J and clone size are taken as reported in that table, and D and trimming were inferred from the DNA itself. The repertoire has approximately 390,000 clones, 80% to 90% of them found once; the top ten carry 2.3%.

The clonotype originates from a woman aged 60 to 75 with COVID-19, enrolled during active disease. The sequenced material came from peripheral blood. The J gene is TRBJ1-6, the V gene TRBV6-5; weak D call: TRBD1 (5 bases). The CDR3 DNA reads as TGTGCCAGCAGTCCCGGGGGAGTGGGATCACCCCTCCACTTT. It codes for CASSPGGVGSPLHF.